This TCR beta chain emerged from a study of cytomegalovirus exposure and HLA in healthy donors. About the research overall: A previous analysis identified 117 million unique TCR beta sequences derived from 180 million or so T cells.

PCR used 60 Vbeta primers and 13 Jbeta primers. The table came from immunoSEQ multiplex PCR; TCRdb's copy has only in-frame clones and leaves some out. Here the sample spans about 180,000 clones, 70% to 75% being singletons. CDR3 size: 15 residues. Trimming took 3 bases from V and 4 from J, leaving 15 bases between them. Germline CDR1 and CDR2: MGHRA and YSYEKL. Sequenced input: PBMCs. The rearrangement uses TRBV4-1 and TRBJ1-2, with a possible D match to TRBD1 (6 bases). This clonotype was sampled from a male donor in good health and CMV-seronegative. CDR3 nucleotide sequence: TGCGCCAGCAGCCACCTTTTAAGGGGGGGCTATGGCTACACCTTC. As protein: CASSHLLRGGYGYTF.